The 31 T cell receptor beta chains below all came from one sample that was sequenced in a study of CD8 T cells in ankylosing spondylitis. Findings and limits, study-wide: Roughly eight highly homologous variants made up a TCR beta motif that seemed to typify ankylosing spondylitis blood.

Their recognized antigens are unknown. Using its own MiXCR run on the 5' RACE reads, TCRdb lists one record per CDR3 protein. The table shows around 440,000 distinct CDR3 sequences, with about a sixth occurring only once. The material sequenced was blood, either unsorted or a sorted T cell fraction (not recorded which). The receptors were sampled from a male donor with ankylosing spondylitis.

This clonotype was seen a handful of times. This chain uses TRBV5-1 with TRBJ1-1; D gene uncertain. Germline V CDR1 and CDR2: SGHRS, YFSETQ. Trimming took off 2 bases at V and 1 base at J, with 12 bases between the two ends. The CDR3 loop spans 15 amino acids. CDR3 sequence: CASSFRGNSNTEAFF. The CDR3, as DNA: TGCGCCAGCAGCTTTAGAGGAAATTCGAACACTGAAGCTTTCTTT.

This clonotype was counted between two and nine times. V is TRBV11-2 and J is TRBJ2-5; 14 nucleotides line up with TRBD2. Germline CDR1 SGHAT, CDR2 FQNNGV. The CDR3 consists of 17 residues. Trimming removed 0 bases from V and 5 bases from J; junction bases left unmatched: 5. CDR3: CASSLDGTSGSFETQYF. CDR3 in DNA: TGTGCCAGCAGCTTAGATGGGACTAGCGGGAGTTTTGAGACCCAGTACTTC.

The chain carries TRBV6-2 or TRBV6-3 and TRBJ2-5, with D perhaps given as TRBD1 or TRBD2 (5 bases each). CDR3 length: 13 amino acids. Trimming pared 7 bases from V and 1 base from J, leaving 10 bases between. Germline CDR1 and CDR2: MNHEY and SVGEGT. The CDR3 sequence is CASKRGAQETQYF. Written as DNA, the CDR3 is TGTGCCAGCAAGAGAGGGGCCCAAGAGACCCAGTACTTC.

This clonotype appeared many times. This chain connects TRBV5-1 to TRBJ2-3; the match to TRBD1 covers 8 bases. CDR1 and CDR2 from the germline V gene are SGHRS and YFSETQ. Germline trimming cut 3 bases from V and 2 bases from J; bases unmatched to any gene: 2. The CDR3 contains 14 residues. CDR3 in DNA: TGCGCCAGCAGCTCAGGGGGCGTCACAGATACGCAGTATTTT. Amino acid sequence: CASSSGGVTDTQYF.

This clonotype was counted between two and nine times. The chain has TRBV5-1 and TRBJ2-7, with TRBD1 identical over 8 bases. Germline-derived CDR1 and CDR2 are SGHRS and YFSETQ. Germline trimming cut 4 bases from V and 2 bases from J; bases unmatched to any gene: 8. The CDR3 runs to 15 residues. The CDR3 DNA reads as TGCGCCAGCAGCCGGGACAGGTCGCCCACCTACGAGCAGTACTTC. It translates to CASSRDRSPTYEQYF.

This clonotype was picked up a small number of times. This chain uses TRBV5-1 with TRBJ2-5; no definite D call. Trimming pared 1 base from V and 5 bases from J, leaving 18 bases between. The CDR3 extends over 16 amino acids. Germline V gene sequence: CDR1 SGHRS, CDR2 YFSETQ. CDR3 sequence: CASSLLGILVTETQYF. The CDR3 nucleotides read TGCGCCAGCAGCTTGTTGGGGATTTTGGTTACGGAGACCCAGTACTTC.

The chain's CDR3 is CSASQAPTGELFF. CDR3 in DNA: TGCAGTGCTAGCCAGGCCCCCACCGGGGAGCTGTTTTTT. The V gene is TRBV20-1, the J gene TRBJ2-2; D unresolved. CDR3 length: 13 residues. Germline V gene lookup returns CDR1 DFQATT and CDR2 SNEGSKA (reference sequence). V dropped 3 bases and J dropped 4 bases, with 9 bases sitting between them.

This clonotype was detected only a few times. The chain couples TRBV28 to TRBJ2-7; 8 bases agree with TRBD1. Trimming cost V 5 bases and J 0 bases; bases outside gene matches: 6. In germline, CDR1 is MDHEN, CDR2 SYDVKM. This CDR3 region has 15 residues. The CDR3 here is CASSPGTGHSYEQYF. The CDR3, as DNA: TGTGCCAGCAGTCCCGGGACAGGCCACTCCTACGAGCAGTACTTC.

The table lists this clonotype with many counts. The J gene is TRBJ1-1, the V gene TRBV2, with D maybe TRBD1 (5 bases). Per the germline V gene, CDR1 is SNHLY and CDR2 is FYNNEI. The CDR3 has 14 amino acids. V was shortened by 2 bases and J by 0 bases, with 7 bases between the two germline ends. The CDR3 DNA is TGTGCCAGCAGTGAACGGGGGATGAACACTGAAGCTTTCTTT. Translating it yields CASSERGMNTEAFF.

This clonotype was picked up a small number of times. This sequence joins TRBV20-1 and TRBJ2-1; 10 nucleotides match TRBD2. The V and J ends lost 3 bases and 1 base, in that order; junction bases with no gene match: 15. Germline CDR1 reads DFQATT; CDR2 reads SNEGSKA (reference sequence). The CDR3 is 19 residues long. CDR3 sequence: CSARVAASGGHGSYNEQFF. The CDR3 nucleotides read TGCAGTGCTAGGGTCGCGGCTAGCGGGGGCCACGGGTCCTACAATGAGCAGTTCTTC.

The sample holds a few counts of this clonotype. The chain combines TRBV6-6 with TRBJ2-5; D remains ambiguous. The germline V gene has CDR1 MNHNY and CDR2 SVGAGI (reference sequence). Trimming stripped 1 base from V and 5 bases from J, with 8 bases between. This CDR3 spans 13 amino acids. In nucleotides, the CDR3 is TGTGCCAGCAGTTACTATCTCGGGGAGACCCAGTACTTC. Amino acid sequence: CASSYYLGETQYF.

The gene calls are TRBV2 and TRBJ2-5; no definite D call. This CDR3 has 12 amino acids. The V gene's germline CDR1 is SNHLY and CDR2 FYNNEI. V was trimmed by 8 bases and J by 1 base, leaving 8 bases between them. For the CDR3, the DNA is TGTGCCAGCGGGCAGAGCCAAGAGACCCAGTACTTC. Protein product: CASGQSQETQYF.

The V gene is TRBV12-3 or TRBV12-4, the J gene TRBJ2-1; 7 bases match TRBD2. V dropped 3 bases and J dropped 1; count of bases not matched to a gene: 6. There are 16 residues in the CDR3. The CDR3 loop reads CASSFSVLASYNEQFF. The CDR3 DNA reads as TGTGCCAGCAGTTTCTCGGTACTAGCGTCCTACAATGAGCAGTTCTTC.

This clonotype has just one count. This sequence joins TRBV3-1 and TRBJ1-2, with 7 bases identical to TRBD1. The CDR3 has 13 amino acids. With V trimmed by 1 base and J by 6 bases, 2 bases remained unmatched. CDR1 is LGHDT, CDR2 YNNKEL, per germline (reference sequence). The CDR3 region has the DNA TGTGCCAGCAGCCAAGGCAGGGGGAATGGCTACACCTTC. It translates to CASSQGRGNGYTF.

The rearrangement uses TRBV5-1 and TRBJ1-2; D remains ambiguous. Germline CDR1 is SGHRS and CDR2 is YFSETQ. The V end lost 0 bases, the J end lost 2 bases, and 14 bases lay between the germline ends. This CDR3 is built from 16 residues. In nucleotides, the CDR3 is TGCGCCAGCAGCTTGGGGGGAACGACGGTCAACTATGGCTACACCTTC. Protein sequence: CASSLGGTTVNYGYTF.

The rearrangement uses TRBV5-5 and TRBJ1-5; D remains ambiguous. CDR3 length: 13 residues. Trimming took 2 bases from V and 5 from J, leaving 8 bases between them. Germline V gives CDR1 SGHKS, CDR2 YYEKEE (reference sequence). CDR3 sequence (DNA): TGTGCCAGCAGCTTAAGGGTAGATCAGCCCCAGCATTTT. Translating gives CASSLRVDQPQHF.

The J gene is TRBJ2-5, the V gene TRBV24-1; the D gene is possibly TRBD2 (6 bases). Germline V lookup: CDR1 KGHDR, CDR2 SFDVKD. The CDR3 spans 13 residues. V shed 7 bases and J shed 5 bases, with 13 bases lying between them. The CDR3 spells CATREGHGETQYF. The CDR3 bases are TGTGCCACCAGGGAGGGCCACGGGGAGACCCAGTACTTC.

This sequence joins TRBV9 and TRBJ1-4; TRBD1 matches at 9 bases. From germline, CDR1 is SGDLS and CDR2 YYNGEE. CDR3 length: 14 amino acids. Trimming took 4 bases from V and 6 from J; bases not matched to a gene: 4. The CDR3 is CASSRGDRDEKLFF. CDR3 in DNA: TGTGCCAGCAGCAGGGGGGACAGGGATGAAAAACTGTTTTTT. Using reference TRBV9 and TRBJ1-4 for the parts outside the CDR3, the full variable domain is DSGVTQTPKHLITATGQRVTLRCSPRSGDLSVYWYQQSLDQGLQFLIQYYNGEERAKGNILERFSAQQFPDLHSELNLSSLELGDSALYFCASSRGDRDEKLFFGSGTQLSVL.

This chain connects TRBV6-2 or TRBV6-3 to TRBJ2-1, with 10 bases aligning to TRBD2. V was pared by 7 bases and J by 6 bases, with 9 bases of the junction left unmatched. The CDR3 consists of 15 residues. CDR1 and CDR2 from the germline V gene are MNHEY and SVGEGT. The CDR3 DNA sequence: TGTGCCAGCAAACCTAGCGGGAGATCTGCCAATGAGCAGTTCTTC. Amino acids: CASKPSGRSANEQFF.

The rearrangement links TRBV5-5 to TRBJ1-2; D is ambiguous. The V end lost 0 bases, the J end lost 4 bases, and 10 bases lay between the germline ends. The CDR3 loop spans 14 amino acids. Germline lookup yields CDR1 SGHKS and CDR2 YYEKEE (reference sequence). The chain's CDR3 is CASSLAVQSYGYTF. In DNA form, the CDR3 reads TGTGCCAGCAGCTTGGCCGTCCAATCCTATGGCTACACCTTC.

The genes are TRBV14 and TRBJ2-2; D not certain. The V end was cut by 2 bases, the J end by 1 base, with 5 bases between. The CDR3 is 14 amino acids. Looked up from germline, CDR1 is SGHDN and CDR2 is FVKESK. CDR3 sequence reads: CASSQQLNTGELFF. The CDR3 DNA reads TGTGCCAGCAGCCAACAGCTGAACACCGGGGAGCTGTTTTTT.

The sample holds many counts of this clonotype. The chain links TRBV12-3 or TRBV12-4 to TRBJ1-1; weak D call: TRBD1 (5 bases). This CDR3 has 14 residues. V gave up 5 bases and J gave up 2 bases, with 12 bases separating them. CDR3 protein: CASSIKGRNTEAFF. The CDR3, as DNA: TGTGCCAGCAGTATAAAGGGGAGAAACACTGAAGCTTTCTTT.

Only a few counts were recorded for this clonotype. The genes are TRBV7-2 and TRBJ2-5, with 7 bases matching TRBD1. This CDR3 is built from 15 residues. The trim removed 6 bases at V and 0 bases at J, leaving 7 bases unmatched. In germline, CDR1 is SGHTA, CDR2 FQGNSA. The CDR3 here is CASRLGQAYQETQYF. CDR3 in DNA: TGTGCCAGCAGACTAGGACAGGCCTACCAAGAGACCCAGTACTTC.

The rearrangement uses TRBV6-5 and TRBJ1-4; D is perhaps TRBD1 (6 bases). The CDR3 is made up of 13 amino acids. The germline CDR1 and CDR2 sequences are MNHEY and SVGAGI. The V gene lost 2 bases and the J gene lost 10 bases, with 11 bases spanning the gap. Here the CDR3 reads CASSYQGSIKLFF. In DNA, the CDR3 is TGTGCCAGCAGTTACCAGGGGAGTATAAAACTGTTTTTT.

This chain connects TRBV20-1 to TRBJ2-3; D is perhaps TRBD1 or TRBD2 (5 bases each). Per germline, CDR1 DFQATT and CDR2 SNEGSKA (reference sequence). V lost 0 bases to trimming and J lost 1 base, with 14 bases between them. The CDR3 is made up of 16 amino acids. Written as DNA, the CDR3 is TGCAGTGCTAGAGATCTAACCGGGACCCGCACAGATACGCAGTATTTT. This translates into CSARDLTGTRTDTQYF.

This clonotype has at least ten counts. The chain couples TRBV12-3 or TRBV12-4 to TRBJ1-4, with TRBD1 as a possible D gene (5 bases). The CDR3 is 14 residues long. Trimming removed 3 bases from V and 6 bases from J, with 11 bases in between. The CDR3 loop reads CASSLSGTDEKLFF. For the CDR3, the DNA is TGTGCCAGCAGTTTGTCGGGGACCGATGAAAAACTGTTTTTT.

This clonotype was seen a handful of times. The chain joins TRBV25-1 to TRBJ2-3; 11 positions match TRBD2. V was clipped by 3 bases and J by 3 bases; unmatched bases: 5. CDR1 is MGHDK, CDR2 SYGVNS, per germline. CDR3 length equals 16 residues. For the CDR3, the DNA is TGTGCCAGCAGTGATCGAAGGACTAGCGGGACAGATACGCAGTATTTT. It yields the protein CASSDRRTSGTDTQYF.

This clonotype showed up just a few times. The V and J genes are TRBV7-2 and TRBJ2-1; possibly TRBD2 for D (5 bases). The V end lost 2 bases, the J end lost 4 bases, and 6 bases lay between the germline ends. Germline CDR1 is SGHTA and CDR2 is FQGNSA. The CDR3 has 13 residues. For the CDR3, the DNA is TGTGCCAGCAGCTTACAGCGGTACAATGAGCAGTTCTTC. This gives the protein CASSLQRYNEQFF.

The V call is TRBV27, the J call TRBJ2-7, with D tentatively TRBD2 (5 bases). With 3 bases removed from V and 0 bases from J, the gap between germline ends came to 12 bases. The CDR3 has 15 residues. Germline V CDR1 and CDR2: MNHEY, SMNVEV (reference sequence). The DNA for the CDR3 is TGTGCCAGCAGTTTTTCTAGCCGGAGCTCCTACGAGCAGTACTTC. Its translation is CASSFSSRSSYEQYF.

A word on this clonotype: A read error may be the cause here, since a much bigger clone is one base away. This sequence joins TRBV12-3 or TRBV12-4 and TRBJ2-2, with 7 bases lining up with TRBD1. This CDR3 comprises 18 residues. In DNA form, the CDR3 reads TGTGCCAGCTGTTTAACAGGGGCATACAGCGCGAACACCGGGGAGCTGTTTTTT. It translates to CASCLTGAYSANTGELFF.

V usage is TRBV6-5 and J usage is TRBJ1-5; D not resolved. This CDR3 is built from 15 residues. Trimming shortened V by 5 bases and J by 0 bases, and 11 bases separated the two germline ends. The germline V gene encodes CDR1 MNHEY and CDR2 SVGAGI. Here the CDR3 reads CASSVPEYSNQPQHF. The DNA for the CDR3 is TGTGCCAGCAGTGTACCAGAGTATAGCAATCAGCCCCAGCATTTT.